The rows below give T cell receptor beta chains drawn from one sample of a study of T cell responses to AZD1222 COVID-19 vaccine. The method was immunoSEQ multiplex PCR; TCRdb's version includes in-frame clones alone and lacks a portion of them. The sample lists 100,000 to 150,000 clones, 90% occurring once. The sample here was peripheral blood, taken on day 0 of MenACWY control vaccination. The receptors originated from an adult in good health. CDR3s include the opening cysteine and the closing phenylalanine or tryptophan. The D gene is left open where the match is weak. Some rows have no size entry. The others give once, few or many, or a class for an expanded clone.

j_gene | d_gene | abundance | v_gene | CDR3nt | CDR3aa
TRBJ1-2 | - | - | TRBV9 | TGTGCCAGCAGCGTAGGTTCCTATGGCTACACCTTC | CASSVGSYGYTF
TRBJ1-1 | - | - | TRBV3-1/TRBV3-2 | TGTGCCAGCAGCCCTTTTATGGCGGCTAACACTGAAGCTTTCTTT | CASSPFMAANTEAFF
TRBJ1-2 | - | once | TRBV5-1 | TGCGCCAGCAGCGTCGGGTCGGCCCCTAACTATGGCTACACCTTC | CASSVGSAPNYGYTF
TRBJ1-2 | TRBD1 | once | TRBV19 | TGTGCCACGACAGGGTCCCTGAAGCTGGGCTACACCTTC | CATTGSLKLGYTF
TRBJ2-7 | TRBD2 | - | TRBV5-1 | TGCGCCAGCAGCTTACCCGGGACTAGCGGGAGTGGCGAGCAGTACTTC | CASSLPGTSGSGEQYF
TRBJ1-2 | - | - | TRBV19 | TGTGCCAGCCTCTTCCCGGGGGGGCTGGGTGGCTACACCTTC | CASLFPGGLGGYTF
TRBJ2-2 | TRBD2 | - | TRBV6-6 | TGTGCCAGCAGTTACTCTTCGGCGGGGGGCACCGGGGAGCTGTTTTTT | CASSYSSAGGTGELFF
TRBJ2-7 | TRBD2 | - | TRBV7-8 | TGTGCCAGCAGCGCGCAGACAGCGGGGTACGAGCAGTACTTC | CASSAQTAGYEQYF
TRBJ2-5 | TRBD2 | - | TRBV25-1 | TGTGCCAGCACCTCCGGGACTAGCGTAGAGACCCAGTACTTC | CASTSGTSVETQYF
TRBJ1-2 | - | - | TRBV28 | TGTGCCAGCAGCGGAACAAGGGCTTGGACCTTC | CASSGTRAWTF
TRBJ2-5 | TRBD2 | - | TRBV5-6 | TGTGCCAGCAGCCCTGGGACTAGTGAGACCCAGTACTTC | CASSPGTSETQYF
TRBJ1-3 | TRBD1 | - | TRBV29-1 | TGCAGCCCCCCCCCGGGACAGGCCCGCTCTGGAAACACCATATATTTT | CSPPPGQARSGNTIYF
TRBJ2-7 | - | - | TRBV6-5 | TGTGCCAGCAGTTATGGGGACTTGCACGAGCAGTACTTC | CASSYGDLHEQYF
TRBJ1-2 | TRBD1 | once | TRBV6-5 | TGTGCCAGCAGAAGCGACAGGGCCAATGGCTACACCTTC | CASRSDRANGYTF
TRBJ2-7 | - | - | TRBV2 | TGTGCCAGCAGTTCTGGACAGCCCTACGAGCAGTACTTC | CASSSGQPYEQYF
TRBJ2-5 | TRBD2 | few | TRBV6-2/TRBV6-3 | TGTGCCAGCAGTCCCTATGCGGGGGGCCGGGAGACCCAGTACTTC | CASSPYAGGRETQYF
TRBJ1-1 | - | - | TRBV10-2 | TGCGCCAGCAGTGATATATGGCCCAACACTGAAGCTTTCTTT | CASSDIWPNTEAFF
TRBJ2-1 | - | once | TRBV11-2 | TGTGCCAGCAGCATAGCGGCCAGGGCAAATGAGCAGTTCTTC | CASSIAARANEQFF
TRBJ1-2 | - | - | TRBV5-4 | TGTGCCAGCAGCTCGAGGGGGGCGCGTTATGGCTACACCTTC | CASSSRGARYGYTF
TRBJ1-5 | TRBD1 | - | TRBV19 | TGTGCCAGCAGCCGGGACAGGGGACAACAGCCCCAGCATTTT | CASSRDRGQQPQHF
TRBJ2-6 | - | - | TRBV30 | TGTGCCTGGAGGAGAGGGGCAGACTCTGGGGCCAACGTCCTGACTTTC | CAWRRGADSGANVLTF
TRBJ1-2 | TRBD1 | - | TRBV10-3 | TGTGCCATCCTAACAGGGGGGAGCTATGGCTACACCTTC | CAILTGGSYGYTF
TRBJ2-3 | TRBD1 | - | TRBV7-8 | TGTGCCAGCAGCCCAACAGTCCGGGGACAGGGGCCGCGGGGGGGCACAGATACGCAGTATTTT | CASSPTVRGQGPRGGTDTQYF
TRBJ1-5 | - | - | TRBV7-8 | TGTGCCAGCAGCTTAGCCCAGGCGATCAATCAGCCCCAGCATTTT | CASSLAQAINQPQHF